The 23 T cell receptor beta chains below come from one sample, sequenced in a study of metastatic and nonmetastatic thyroid tumors. TCRdb reanalyzed the PCR reads via MiXCR. This sample has around 45,000 clones; about 4.2% occur once, and the top ten carry roughly a tenth. Thyroid surgery had not been preceded by any treatment in any patient. Specimen: blood. These receptors were taken from a female donor with papillary thyroid cancer or a benign thyroid nodule (not recorded which). Some clones in this sample may be carry-over from other donors' samples.

This clone was found many times. V gene TRBV9 combines with J gene TRBJ2-3; D remains ambiguous. The V end lost 4 bases, the J end lost 2 bases, and 5 bases lay between the germline ends. The germline gives CDR1 SGDLS, CDR2 YYNGEE. The CDR3 length is 12 residues. The CDR3 sequence: CASSRLTDTQYF. In DNA, the CDR3 is TGTGCCAGCAGCCGACTCACAGATACGCAGTATTTT.

Of note for this clone: One end of the junction is discordant with germline, which a read error may explain. V is TRBV6-1 and J is TRBJ1-5, with 7 bases fitting TRBD1. The CDR3 covers 15 residues. Germline values: CDR1 MNHNS, CDR2 SASEGT. The CDR3 sequence: CASTESTGVAHPQHF. CDR3 DNA sequence: TGTGCCAGCACTGAAAGTACAGGGGTCGCTCATCCCCAGCATTTT.

This clone appeared a few times. This rearrangement joins TRBV6-1 to TRBJ2-5, with D perhaps assigned TRBD1 or TRBD2 (6 bases each). Trimming left V 6 bases short and J 2 bases short, with 16 bases between. The germline gives CDR1 MNHNS, CDR2 SASEGT. This CDR3 is built from 15 residues. The CDR3: CASSQQGGLQETQYF. The CDR3 nucleotides are TGTGCCAGCAGCCAACAGGGTGGACTACAAGAGACCCAGTACTTC.

V and J are TRBV11-2 and TRBJ2-3, with 9 nucleotides matching TRBD2. V lost 0 bases and J lost 4; bases outside the gene matches: 8. The CDR3 has 17 amino acids. Germline CDR1 SGHAT, CDR2 FQNNGV. The DNA for the CDR3 is TGTGCCAGCAGCTTAGAGGTTAGCGGGAGTTTTGCAGATACGCAGTATTTT. As protein: CASSLEVSGSFADTQYF.

This clone was found many times. This rearrangement joins TRBV7-9 to TRBJ2-1, with D possibly TRBD2 on 5 matching bases. V lost 1 base to trimming and J lost 10 bases, with 8 bases between them. CDR1 and CDR2 from the germline V gene are SEHNR and FQNEAQ (reference sequence). The CDR3 covers 12 residues. CDR3 sequence (DNA): TGTGCCAGCAGCTTAGGGAAGCGGGAGCAGTTCTTC. Translation gives CASSLGKREQFF.

This clone occurred many times. The V and J genes are TRBV14 and TRBJ2-5, with 16 bases lining up with TRBD2. The J segment lost 5 bases and the V segment lost 5 bases, leaving 11 bases of the junction unmatched. The length of the CDR3 is 18 residues. Germline V CDR1 and CDR2: SGHDN, FVKESK. In DNA form, the CDR3 reads TGTGCCAGCAGCTTCACGGGACTAGCGGGAGGGCCGTGGGAGACCCAGTACTTC. It yields the protein CASSFTGLAGGPWETQYF.

This clone has a count of ten or more. This chain links TRBV2 with TRBJ2-7; 7 nucleotides agree with TRBD1. The CDR3 has 12 residues. The V and J ends lost 11 bases and 2 bases, in that order; junction bases with no gene match: 6. Germline V gene sequence: CDR1 SNHLY, CDR2 FYNNEI. The CDR3 here is CAGTENPYEQYF. CDR3 DNA sequence: TGTGCCGGGACAGAAAATCCCTACGAGCAGTACTTC.

This clone is termed medium-sized. V usage is TRBV5-1 and J usage is TRBJ1-4, with D tentatively TRBD1 (6 bases). CDR3 size: 13 residues. V lost 1 base to trimming and J lost 5 bases, with 6 bases between them. In germline, CDR1 is SGHRS, CDR2 YFSETQ. CDR3 nucleotides: TGCGCCAGCAGCTTGACAGGGAATGAAAAACTGTTTTTT. Residues: CASSLTGNEKLFF. Variable domain in full (rest from reference TRBV5-1 and TRBJ1-4): KAGVTQTPRYLIKTRGQQVTLSCSPISGHRSVSWYQQTPGQGLQFLFEYFSETQRNKGNFPGRFSGRQFSNSRSEMNVSTLELGDSALYLCASSLTGNEKLFFGSGTQLSVL.

At least ten counts were recorded for this clone. A much larger clone is a single base away; this may be a read error. In the same sample, other DNA sequences code for this CDR3. The chain combines TRBV7-8 with TRBJ2-6, with D perhaps TRBD2 (6 bases). Per the germline V gene, CDR1 is SGHVS and CDR2 is FQNEAQ. This CDR3 region has 20 residues. DNA of the CDR3: TGTGCCAGCAGCCCCCTGCCCCGGAGGGACGACTTCTCTGGGGCCAACGTCCTGACCTTC. Residues: CASSPLPRRDDFSGANVLTF.

This clone was seen repeatedly, ten times or more. The chain employs TRBV12-3 or TRBV12-4 and TRBJ1-3; D is uncertain. V was trimmed by 8 bases and J by 8 bases, leaving 7 bases between them. The length of the CDR3 is 10 residues. The CDR3 is CASYGDTIYF. CDR3 DNA: TGTGCCAGCTATGGGGACACCATATATTTT.

This clone is categorized as medium-sized (0.01 to 0.1%). The chain is built from TRBV6-1 and TRBJ2-2; D may be TRBD2 (6 bases). V was trimmed by 6 bases and J by 6 bases, leaving 14 bases between them. The CDR3 has 14 residues. Germline CDR1 reads MNHNS; CDR2 reads SASEGT. The CDR3 DNA reads as TGTGCCAGCAGGAAGGGATCGGGGGCCGGGGAGCTGTTTTTT. Protein sequence: CASRKGSGAGELFF.

With regard to this clone: Mismatch with germline at one junction end may stem from a read error. This sample includes further DNA sequences coding for the same CDR3. The chain is built from TRBV7-3 and TRBJ1-1; possible D gene TRBD1, 5 bases. Germline loops: CDR1 SGHTA, CDR2 FQGTGA. The CDR3 runs 14 residues. CDR3: CASSTTALNTEAFF. CDR3 DNA sequence: TGTGCCAGCAGCACGACAGCGCTGAACACTGAGGCTTTCTTT.

The chain has TRBV6-2 or TRBV6-3 and TRBJ1-1, with D perhaps TRBD1 (5 bases). This CDR3 comprises 14 residues. Trimming removed 9 bases from V and 4 bases from J, with 18 bases in between. Germline lookup yields CDR1 MNHEY and CDR2 SVGEGT. CDR3 sequence reads: CASSLEGTGTEAFF. The CDR3 DNA reads TGTGCCAGTAGTCTCGAAGGGACCGGCACTGAAGCTTTCTTT.

This clone was seen a handful of times. One end of the junction is discordant with germline, which a read error may explain. The CDR3 loop reads CTSSLDNKPQHF. The CDR3 DNA reads TGTACCAGCAGCTTAGACAATAAGCCCCAGCATTTT. This sequence joins TRBV7-9 and TRBJ1-5; no clear D. Germline assignment: CDR1 SEHNR and CDR2 FQNEAQ (reference sequence). The CDR3 runs to 12 residues. The complete variable domain, with remaining parts taken from reference TRBV7-9 and TRBJ1-5, reads DTGVSQNPRHKITKRGQNVTFRCDPISEHNRLYWYRQTLGQGPEFLTYFQNEAQLEKSRLLSDRFSAERPKGSFSTLEIQRTEQGDSAMYLCTSSLDNKPQHFGDGTRLSIL.

This clone came up a few times. Germline is not matched at one junction end, which may reflect a read error. The J gene is TRBJ2-2, the V gene TRBV12-5, with D perhaps matching TRBD1 (6 bases). CDR1 LGHNT and CDR2 FRNRAP come from the germline V gene. The CDR3 runs to 15 residues. The CDR3 DNA reads TGTGCTAGTGTTTTGTACAGGGCGAACAACGGAGAGCTGTTTTTT. Residues: CASVLYRANNGELFF.

The rearrangement joins TRBV5-1 to TRBJ2-7, with 13 bases fitting TRBD2. CDR1 and CDR2 (germline): SGHRS, YFSETQ. J lost 6 bases, V lost 4 bases, and 10 bases had no gene match. The CDR3 has 16 amino acids. Here the CDR3 DNA reads TGCGCCAGCAGCGGATGGACTAGCGGGAGTGGAACCGAGCAGTACTTC. It translates to CASSGWTSGSGTEQYF.

This clone was seen ten or more times. The gene calls are TRBV10-3 and TRBJ2-3; 7 positions match TRBD2. This CDR3 comprises 13 residues. Germline V lookup: CDR1 ENHRY, CDR2 SYGVKD. J gave up 2 bases and V 7 bases, and 3 bases lay outside the gene matches. CDR3 amino acids: CAIKRGLTDTQYF. Written as DNA, the CDR3 is TGTGCCATCAAGCGGGGACTCACAGATACGCAGTATTTT.

This clone was counted between two and nine times. The gene calls are TRBV2 and TRBJ1-6; D possibly corresponds to TRBD1 (6 bases). The CDR3 consists of 13 residues. CDR1 and CDR2 (germline): SNHLY, FYNNEI. V dropped 10 bases and J dropped 6 bases, with 13 bases sitting between them. The CDR3 sequence is CATLGGGNSPLHF. In DNA, the CDR3 is TGTGCCACCCTAGGGGGAGGTAATTCACCCCTCCACTTT.

This clone was detected only a few times. The chain links TRBV19 to TRBJ2-3; weak D call: TRBD1 (6 bases). The CDR3 runs to 16 residues. The germline CDR1 and CDR2 sequences are LNHDA and SQIVND (reference sequence). V was shortened by 0 bases and J by 8 bases, with 18 bases between the two germline ends. The CDR3 DNA sequence: TGTGCCAGTAGTATAGACGGGACATGGGGCTATGGTACGCAGTATTTT. Amino acid sequence: CASSIDGTWGYGTQYF.

This chain joins TRBV6-9 and TRBJ1-4; D remains unclear. The CDR3 contains 15 residues. Trimming removed 5 bases at V and 8 bases at J, with 18 bases between. Per the germline V gene, CDR1 is MNHGY and CDR2 is SVAAGI. In nucleotides, the CDR3 is TGTGCCAGCAGTCTATCGAGGCGAGGCGGAGAAAAACTGTTTTTT. It yields the protein CASSLSRRGGEKLFF.

This clone occurred many times. This chain uses TRBV7-2 with TRBJ2-3; TRBD1 might be the D (6 bases). The CDR3 runs to 16 residues. The V end was cut by 2 bases, the J end by 4 bases, with 16 bases between. Looked up from germline, CDR1 is SGHTA and CDR2 is FQGNSA. The CDR3 DNA reads TGTGCCAGCAGCTTAAAACGCCAGGGGCAGGCAGATACGCAGTATTTT. Translating gives CASSLKRQGQADTQYF.

The V gene is TRBV15, the J gene TRBJ1-5; D is unclear. The V end was cut by 4 bases, the J end by 9 bases, with 13 bases between. Looked up from germline, CDR1 is LNHNV and CDR2 is YYDKDF (reference sequence). This CDR3 contains 13 residues. Here the CDR3 DNA reads TGTGCCACCAGCATATATCTGGTTGGGCCCCAGCATTTT. Translating it yields CATSIYLVGPQHF.

In this sample, this clone turned up many times. This rearrangement joins TRBV2 to TRBJ2-1; 9 bases are a match to TRBD1. The CDR3 consists of 15 residues. Looked up from germline, CDR1 is SNHLY and CDR2 is FYNNEI. The J segment lost 6 bases and the V segment lost 6 bases, leaving 9 bases of the junction unmatched. Here the CDR3 reads CASSSGTGTLNEQFF. The CDR3 region has the DNA TGTGCCAGCAGCTCCGGGACAGGGACCCTCAATGAGCAGTTCTTC.